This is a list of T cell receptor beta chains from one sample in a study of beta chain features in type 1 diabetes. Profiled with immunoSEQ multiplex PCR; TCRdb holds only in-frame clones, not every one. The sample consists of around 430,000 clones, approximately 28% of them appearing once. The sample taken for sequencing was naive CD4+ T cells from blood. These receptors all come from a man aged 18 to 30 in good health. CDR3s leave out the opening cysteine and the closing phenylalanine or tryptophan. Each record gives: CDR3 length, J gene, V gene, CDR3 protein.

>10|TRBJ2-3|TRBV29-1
SVLRTGDTQY
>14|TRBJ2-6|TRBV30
AWSARGGTGANVLT
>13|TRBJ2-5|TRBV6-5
ASSYLATSEETQY
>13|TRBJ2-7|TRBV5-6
ASGYRDRGSYEQY
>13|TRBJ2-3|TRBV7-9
ASSLSGTHTDTQY
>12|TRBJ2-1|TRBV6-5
ATEGGGRYNEQF
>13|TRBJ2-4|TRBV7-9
ASSLTGVTKNIQY
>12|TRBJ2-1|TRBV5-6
ASSLGTVYNEQF
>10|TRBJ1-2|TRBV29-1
SVESVYYGYT
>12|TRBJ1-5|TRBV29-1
SVEGGAGGQPQH
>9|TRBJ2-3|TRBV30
AWSVKDWQY
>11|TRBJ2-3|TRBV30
ASSGGVTDTQY
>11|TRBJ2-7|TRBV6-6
ASSSGRHYEQY
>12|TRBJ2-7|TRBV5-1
ASRRASLGNEQY
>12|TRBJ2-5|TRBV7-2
ASRRAGGEETQY
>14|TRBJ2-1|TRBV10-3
AISKPSYEVYNEQF
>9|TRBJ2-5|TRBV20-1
SAWESETQY
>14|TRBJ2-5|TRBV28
ASSLSGTGMRETQY
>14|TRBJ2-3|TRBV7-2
ASSHALPGSTDTQY
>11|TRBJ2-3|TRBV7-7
ASSLGVMDTQY
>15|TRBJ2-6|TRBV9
ASSVTSGISGANVLT
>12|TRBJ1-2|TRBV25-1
ASSELSTVYGYT
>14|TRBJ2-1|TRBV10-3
AISVLGTGGGGEQF
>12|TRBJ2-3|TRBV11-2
ASSLGQTTDTQY
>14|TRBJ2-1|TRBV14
ASSRSTLGEGHEQF
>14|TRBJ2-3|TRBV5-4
ASSSGQGRSTDTQY
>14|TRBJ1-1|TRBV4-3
ASSQDLRQGGTEAF
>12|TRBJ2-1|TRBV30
AWSELAPGAEQF
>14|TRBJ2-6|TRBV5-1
ASSRDTTSGANVLT
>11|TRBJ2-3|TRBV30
AWGLAGTDTQY
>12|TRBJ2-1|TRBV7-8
ASSLPSGRNEQF
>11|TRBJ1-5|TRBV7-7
ASSLALGQPQH
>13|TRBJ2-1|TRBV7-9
ASSLSGGRYNEQF
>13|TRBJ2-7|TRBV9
ASSTLAVADNEQY
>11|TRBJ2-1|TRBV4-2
ASSQDWTGEQF
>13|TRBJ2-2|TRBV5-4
ASSVGLANTGELF
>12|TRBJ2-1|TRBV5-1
ASSGGSSYNEQF
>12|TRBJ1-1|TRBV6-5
ASSSPGGNTEAF
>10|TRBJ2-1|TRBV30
AWSVRGKAQF
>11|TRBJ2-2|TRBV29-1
SVARRNTGELF
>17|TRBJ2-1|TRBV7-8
ASSMTLQREKLSYNEQF
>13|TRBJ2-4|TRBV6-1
ASRDPGQAKNIQY
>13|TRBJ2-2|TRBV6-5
ASSTLKGSTGELF
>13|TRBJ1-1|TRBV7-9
ASSLERQGNTEAF
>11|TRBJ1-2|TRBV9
ASSGTGGYGYT
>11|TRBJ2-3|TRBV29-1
STTSLSTDTQY
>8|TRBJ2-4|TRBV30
ALGSGIQY